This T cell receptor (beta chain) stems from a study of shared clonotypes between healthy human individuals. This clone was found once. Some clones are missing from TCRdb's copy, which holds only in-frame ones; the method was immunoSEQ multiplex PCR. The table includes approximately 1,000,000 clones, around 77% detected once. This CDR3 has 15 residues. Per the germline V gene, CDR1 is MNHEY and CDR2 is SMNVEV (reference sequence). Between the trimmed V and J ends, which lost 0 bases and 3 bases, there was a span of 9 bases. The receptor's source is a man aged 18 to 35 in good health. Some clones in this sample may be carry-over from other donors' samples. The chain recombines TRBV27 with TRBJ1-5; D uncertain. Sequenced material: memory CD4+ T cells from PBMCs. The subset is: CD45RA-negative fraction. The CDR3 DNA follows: TGTGCCAGCAGTTTATCGATCGGTTTCAATCAGCCCCAGCATTTT. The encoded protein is CASSLSIGFNQPQHF.